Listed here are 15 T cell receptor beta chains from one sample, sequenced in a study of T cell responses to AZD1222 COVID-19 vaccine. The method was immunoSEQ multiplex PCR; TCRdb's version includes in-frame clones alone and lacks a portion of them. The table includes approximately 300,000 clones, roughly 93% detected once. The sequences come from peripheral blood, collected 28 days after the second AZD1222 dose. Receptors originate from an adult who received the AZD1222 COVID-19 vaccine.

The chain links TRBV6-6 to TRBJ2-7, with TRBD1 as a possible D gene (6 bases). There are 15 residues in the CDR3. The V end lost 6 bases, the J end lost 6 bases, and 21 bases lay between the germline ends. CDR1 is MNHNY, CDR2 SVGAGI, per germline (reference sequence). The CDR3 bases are TGTGCCAGCAGCTACACCAGGGGAGCCAAGGCCGAGCAGTACTTC. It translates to CASSYTRGAKAEQYF.

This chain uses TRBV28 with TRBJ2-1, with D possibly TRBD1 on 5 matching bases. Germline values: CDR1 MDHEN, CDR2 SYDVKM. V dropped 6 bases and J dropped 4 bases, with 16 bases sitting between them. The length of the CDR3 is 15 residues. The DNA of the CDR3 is TGTGCCAGCAGCTCCAGAAGGGGCCCTTACAATGAGCAGTTCTTC. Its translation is CASSSRRGPYNEQFF.

The CDR3 protein is CASSLGGNSPLHF. The DNA of the CDR3 is TGTGCCAGCAGCTTGGGGGGAAATTCACCCCTCCACTTT. The chain joins TRBV7-9 to TRBJ1-6, with a weak D call TRBD1 (5 bases). Germline-derived CDR1 and CDR2 are SEHNR and FQNEAQ (reference sequence). The V gene lost 3 bases and the J gene lost 7 bases, with 7 bases spanning the gap. This CDR3 contains 13 residues. The full variable domain, rest sourced from reference TRBV7-9 and TRBJ1-6, is DTGVSQNPRHKITKRGQNVTFRCDPISEHNRLYWYRQTLGQGPEFLTYFQNEAQLEKSRLLSDRFSAERPKGSFSTLEIQRTEQGDSAMYLCASSLGGNSPLHFGNGTRLTVT.

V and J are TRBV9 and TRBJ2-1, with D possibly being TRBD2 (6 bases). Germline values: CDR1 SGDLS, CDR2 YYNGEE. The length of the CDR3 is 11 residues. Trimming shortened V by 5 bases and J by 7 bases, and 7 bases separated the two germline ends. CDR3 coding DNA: TGTGCCAGCAGTCGGGGGAATGAGCAGTTCTTC. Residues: CASSRGNEQFF.

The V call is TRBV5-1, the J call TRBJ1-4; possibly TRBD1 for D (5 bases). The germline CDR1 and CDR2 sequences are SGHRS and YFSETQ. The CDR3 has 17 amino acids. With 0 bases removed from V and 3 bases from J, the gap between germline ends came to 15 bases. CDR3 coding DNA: TGCGCCAGCAGCTTGGGGGACTTCCCCGGCGCTAATGAAAAACTGTTTTTT. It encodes CASSLGDFPGANEKLFF.

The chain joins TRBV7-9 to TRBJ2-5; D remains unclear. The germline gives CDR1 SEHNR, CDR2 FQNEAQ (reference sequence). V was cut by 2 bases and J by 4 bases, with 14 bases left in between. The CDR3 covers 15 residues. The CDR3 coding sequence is TGTGCCAGCAGCTTAAGTCAAGGGCCGGGAGAGACCCAGTACTTC. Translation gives CASSLSQGPGETQYF.

Here the CDR3 DNA reads TGCGCCAGCAGCCAAGTGGGGGCTGGCAACACTGAAGCTTTCTTT. Protein sequence: CASSQVGAGNTEAFF. This sequence joins TRBV4-1 and TRBJ1-1, with D possibly matching TRBD1 (6 bases). The germline CDR1 and CDR2 sequences are MGHRA and YSYEKL. V lost 1 base, J lost 2 bases, and 11 bases lay in between. The CDR3 spans 15 residues.

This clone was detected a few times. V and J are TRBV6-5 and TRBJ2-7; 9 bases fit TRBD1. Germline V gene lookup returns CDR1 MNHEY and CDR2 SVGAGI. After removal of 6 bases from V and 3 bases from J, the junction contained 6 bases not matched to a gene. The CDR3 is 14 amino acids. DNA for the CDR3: TGTGCCAGCAGCCAGGGACAGGGTATCTACGAGCAGTACTTC. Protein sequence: CASSQGQGIYEQYF.

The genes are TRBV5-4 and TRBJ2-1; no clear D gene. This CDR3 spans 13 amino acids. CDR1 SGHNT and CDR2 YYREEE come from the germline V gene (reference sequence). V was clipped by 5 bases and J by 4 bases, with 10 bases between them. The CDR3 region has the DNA TGTGCCAGCAGAGAACGAGAGTACAATGAGCAGTTCTTC. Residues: CASREREYNEQFF.

Written as DNA, the CDR3 is TGTGCCAGCAGCCCGGGACAGGGGGCAGGAACTGAAGCTTTCTTT. Translating it yields CASSPGQGAGTEAFF. The V call is TRBV11-3, the J call TRBJ1-1, with TRBD1 identical over 12 bases. In germline, CDR1 is SGHNT, CDR2 YENEEA. CDR3 length equals 15 residues. The V and J ends lost 5 bases and 5 bases, in that order; junction bases with no gene match: 6.

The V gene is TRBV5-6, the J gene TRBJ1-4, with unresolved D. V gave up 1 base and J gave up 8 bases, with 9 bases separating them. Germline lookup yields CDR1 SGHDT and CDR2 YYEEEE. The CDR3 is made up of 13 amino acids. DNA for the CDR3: TGTGCCAGCAGCTTGACCACGAGGGAAAAACTGTTTTTT. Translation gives CASSLTTREKLFF.

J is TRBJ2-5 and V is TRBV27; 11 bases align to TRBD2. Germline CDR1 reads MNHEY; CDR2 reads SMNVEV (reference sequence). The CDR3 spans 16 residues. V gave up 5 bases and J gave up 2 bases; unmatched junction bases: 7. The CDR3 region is CASSPLSGGGQETQYF. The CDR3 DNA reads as TGTGCCAGCAGTCCGCTTAGCGGGGGGGGTCAAGAGACCCAGTACTTC.

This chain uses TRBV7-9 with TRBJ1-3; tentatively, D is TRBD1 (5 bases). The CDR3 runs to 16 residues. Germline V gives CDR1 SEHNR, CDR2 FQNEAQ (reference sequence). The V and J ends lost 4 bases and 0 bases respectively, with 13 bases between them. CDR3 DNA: TGTGCCAGCAGCTCGGGGACTTCCCGCTCTGGAAACACCATATATTTT. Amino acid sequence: CASSSGTSRSGNTIYF.

CDR3 sequence: CASSRGADSNQPQHF. The CDR3 nucleotides read TGTGCCAGCTCACGGGGAGCCGATAGCAATCAGCCCCAGCATTTT. The V call is TRBV18, the J call TRBJ1-5, with D unresolved. Trimming removed 4 bases at V and 0 bases at J, with 10 bases between. The CDR3 length is 15 residues. Germline V gives CDR1 KGHSH, CDR2 LQKENI.

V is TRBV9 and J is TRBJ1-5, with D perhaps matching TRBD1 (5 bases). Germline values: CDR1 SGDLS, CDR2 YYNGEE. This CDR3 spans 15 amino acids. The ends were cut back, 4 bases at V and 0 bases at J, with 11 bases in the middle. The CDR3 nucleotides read TGTGCCAGCAGCCCCTCAGGGACTAGCAATCAGCCCCAGCATTTT. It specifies CASSPSGTSNQPQHF.